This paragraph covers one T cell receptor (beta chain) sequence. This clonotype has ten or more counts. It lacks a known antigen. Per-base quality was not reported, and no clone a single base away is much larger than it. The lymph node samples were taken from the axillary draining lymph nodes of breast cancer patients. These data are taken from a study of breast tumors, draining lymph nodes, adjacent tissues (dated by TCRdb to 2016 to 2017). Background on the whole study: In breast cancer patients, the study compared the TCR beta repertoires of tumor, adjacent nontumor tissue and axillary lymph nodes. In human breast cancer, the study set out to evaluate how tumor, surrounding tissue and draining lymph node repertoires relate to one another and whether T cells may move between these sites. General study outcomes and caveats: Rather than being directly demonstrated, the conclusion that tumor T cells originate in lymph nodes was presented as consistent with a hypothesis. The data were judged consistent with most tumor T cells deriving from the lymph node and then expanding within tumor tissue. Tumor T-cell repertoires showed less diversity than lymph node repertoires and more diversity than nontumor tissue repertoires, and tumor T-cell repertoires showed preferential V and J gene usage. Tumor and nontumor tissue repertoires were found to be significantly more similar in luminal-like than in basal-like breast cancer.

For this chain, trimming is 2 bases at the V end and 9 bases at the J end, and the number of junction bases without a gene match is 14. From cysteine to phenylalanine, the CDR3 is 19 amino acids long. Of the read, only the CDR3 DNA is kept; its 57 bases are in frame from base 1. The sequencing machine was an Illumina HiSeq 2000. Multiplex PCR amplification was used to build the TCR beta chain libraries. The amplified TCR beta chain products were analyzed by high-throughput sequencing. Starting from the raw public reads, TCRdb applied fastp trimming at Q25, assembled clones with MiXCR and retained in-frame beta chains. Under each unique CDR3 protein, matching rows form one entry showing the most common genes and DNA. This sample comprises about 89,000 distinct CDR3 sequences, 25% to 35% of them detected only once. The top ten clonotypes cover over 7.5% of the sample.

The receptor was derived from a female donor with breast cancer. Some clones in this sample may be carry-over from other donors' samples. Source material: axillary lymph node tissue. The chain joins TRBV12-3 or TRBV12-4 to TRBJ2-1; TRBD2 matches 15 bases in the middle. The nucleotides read TGTGCCAGCAGTTTAATCGGACTAGCGGGAGGGGGAGGTCACCGTGAGCAGTTCTTC. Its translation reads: CASSLIGLAGGGGHREQFF.